What follows are 17 T cell receptor beta chains derived from one specimen sequenced in a study of human T cells and chemical hapten exposure. Sample time point: pre-sensitization, week 0. The treatment was: therapeutic diphenylcyclopropenone sensitization with weekly scalp DPC. TCRdb re-called the RACE reads with MiXCR, one entry per CDR3 protein. The sample lists fewer than 350,000 distinct CDR3 sequences; around 7.7% were seen once. Sequencing was performed on whole blood, taken in connection with sensitization to the hapten diphenylcyclopropenone (DPC). The receptors shown here come from a man younger than 35 with alopecia areata. Some clones in this sample may be carry-over from other donors' samples.

The genes are TRBV11-2 and TRBJ2-5; maybe TRBD2 (5 bases). Germline V gives CDR1 SGHAT, CDR2 FQNNGV. V gave up 3 bases and J gave up 3 bases, with 17 bases separating them. The CDR3 sequence is 16 residues long. The CDR3 region is CASSFAFSRDKETQYF. The CDR3 DNA reads as TGTGCCAGCAGCTTCGCCTTCTCCCGGGATAAAGAGACCCAGTACTTC.

This clonotype has a count of ten or more. The chain combines TRBV12-3 or TRBV12-4 with TRBJ1-3; D uncertain. Trimming removed 3 bases from V and 7 bases from J, with 7 bases in between. This CDR3 spans 12 amino acids. The CDR3 here is CASSLIGNTIYF. In nucleotides, the CDR3 is TGTGCCAGCAGTTTGATAGGCAACACCATATATTTT.

The chain uses TRBV19 and TRBJ2-3; D is unresolved. V gave up 6 bases and J gave up 4 bases, with 11 bases separating them. This CDR3 has 13 amino acids. CDR1 LNHDA and CDR2 SQIVND come from the germline V gene (reference sequence). CDR3 loop: CASRLTRSDTQYF. The CDR3 DNA reads as TGTGCCAGTAGGCTAACGAGGTCAGATACGCAGTATTTT.

This clonotype appeared a few times. This chain links TRBV7-2 with TRBJ1-5, with D unclear. This CDR3 comprises 15 residues. In germline, CDR1 is SGHTA, CDR2 FQGNSA. The ends were cut back, 1 base at V and 1 base at J, with 8 bases in the middle. The CDR3 loop is CASSLGLRSNQPQHF. CDR3 DNA sequence: TGTGCCAGCAGCTTAGGTCTAAGGAGCAATCAGCCCCAGCATTTT.

This chain connects TRBV2 to TRBJ1-4; the D is unclear. Trimming cost V 6 bases and J 3 bases, with 14 bases left between them. This CDR3 has 15 amino acids. Germline V CDR1 and CDR2: SNHLY, FYNNEI. The CDR3 is CASRTQRAANEKLFF. DNA of the CDR3: TGTGCCAGCAGGACACAACGGGCGGCTAATGAAAAACTGTTTTTT.

This clonotype has a handful of counts. The chain combines TRBV6-6 with TRBJ1-1; no definite D call. Germline CDR1 is MNHNY and CDR2 is SVGAGI (reference sequence). There are 13 residues in the CDR3. V was cut by 7 bases and J by 4 bases, with 13 bases left in between. In DNA form, the CDR3 reads TGTGCCAGCACCTTAGACACCGGCACTGAAGCTTTCTTT. Encoded protein: CASTLDTGTEAFF.

The V call is TRBV29-1, the J call TRBJ1-5; D is unresolved. Trimming removed 7 bases at V and 9 bases at J, with 22 bases between. The length of the CDR3 is 14 residues. CDR1 and CDR2 (germline): SQVTM, ANQGSEA. CDR3 sequence: CSARLTPQEGPQHF. The CDR3 bases are TGCAGCGCCCGCCTGACCCCACAAGAGGGGCCCCAGCATTTT. The full variable domain, rest sourced from reference TRBV29-1 and TRBJ1-5, is SAVISQKPSRDICQRGTSLTIQCQVDSQVTMMFWYRQQPGQSLTLIATANQGSEATYESGFVIDKFPISRPNLTFSTLTVSNMSPEDSSIYLCSARLTPQEGPQHFGDGTRLSIL.

This clonotype showed up many times. The chain links TRBV4-1 to TRBJ2-7; 8 bases fit TRBD1. Trimming removed 2 bases from V and 3 bases from J; junction bases left unmatched: 3. This CDR3 spans 14 amino acids. Germline lookup yields CDR1 MGHRA and CDR2 YSYEKL. The CDR3 spells CASSQPGQGYEQYF. DNA of the CDR3: TGCGCCAGCAGCCAACCCGGACAGGGCTACGAGCAGTACTTC.

This clonotype has more than one count but fewer than ten. The chain employs TRBV2 and TRBJ1-2; 7 positions agree with TRBD1. The germline gives CDR1 SNHLY, CDR2 FYNNEI. V was clipped by 9 bases and J by 7 bases; unmatched bases: 8. The CDR3 is made up of 12 amino acids. CDR3 coding DNA: TGTGCCAGGGACAGGACCCTGTTTGGCTACACCTTC. Protein sequence: CARDRTLFGYTF.

This clonotype was seen a handful of times. This chain joins TRBV28 and TRBJ1-5; perhaps TRBD1 as D (5 bases). Germline V gene sequence: CDR1 MDHEN, CDR2 SYDVKM. This CDR3 has 16 residues. Trimming left V 11 bases short and J 0 bases short, with 20 bases between. This CDR3 reads CADPGQIPYSNQPQHF. The CDR3 region has the DNA TGTGCCGATCCAGGGCAAATCCCGTATAGCAATCAGCCCCAGCATTTT.

This clonotype was counted between two and nine times. The V and J genes are TRBV4-3 and TRBJ2-1; the match to TRBD1 covers 8 bases. The CDR3 has 15 residues. V shed 0 bases and J 7 bases; nucleotides not matched to a gene: 5. Germline-derived CDR1 and CDR2 are LGHNA and YSLEER. The CDR3 is CASSQDTGGWNEQFF. The CDR3 DNA follows: TGCGCCAGCAGCCAAGATACAGGGGGTTGGAATGAGCAGTTCTTC.

V is TRBV28 and J is TRBJ2-4; 7 positions match TRBD1. The length of the CDR3 is 17 residues. Per the germline V gene, CDR1 is MDHEN and CDR2 is SYDVKM. V gave up 2 bases and J gave up 0 bases; unmatched junction bases: 7. The CDR3 loop reads CASSLNKGALAKNIQYF. DNA for the CDR3: TGTGCCAGCAGTTTAAATAAGGGGGCGCTAGCCAAAAACATTCAGTACTTC.

At least ten counts were recorded for this clonotype. This chain connects TRBV7-9 to TRBJ2-5, with 8 bases aligning to TRBD1. The CDR3 consists of 12 residues. V dropped 4 bases and J dropped 5; count of bases not matched to a gene: 0. Germline V gene data show CDR1 as SEHNR and CDR2 as FQNEAQ (reference sequence). The CDR3 DNA reads as TGTGCCAGCAGCTACAGGGGGGAGACCCAGTACTTC. This sequence encodes CASSYRGETQYF.

In its sample, this clonotype was seen a few times. V usage is TRBV11-3 and J usage is TRBJ2-2; 14 bases line up with TRBD2. CDR3 length: 17 amino acids. V shed 5 bases and J 3 bases; nucleotides not matched to a gene: 5. Germline loops: CDR1 SGHNT, CDR2 YENEEA. The CDR3 protein is CASSPGLAGAYTGELFF. The CDR3, as DNA: TGTGCCAGCAGCCCGGGACTAGCGGGGGCCTACACCGGGGAGCTGTTTTTT.

The chain employs TRBV27 and TRBJ1-3; no clear D. CDR1 and CDR2 from the germline V gene are MNHEY and SMNVEV (reference sequence). This CDR3 comprises 14 residues. V dropped 11 bases and J dropped 0 bases, with 14 bases sitting between them. The CDR3 DNA is TGTGCCCCGTTGGGCCAATACTCTGGAAACACCATATATTTT. Protein product: CAPLGQYSGNTIYF.

This clonotype was recorded many times. The chain uses TRBV6-1 and TRBJ1-5; weak D call: TRBD1 (6 bases). Germline assignment: CDR1 MNHNS and CDR2 SASEGT. V was trimmed by 6 bases and J by 5 bases, leaving 14 bases between them. CDR3 length: 14 residues. In nucleotides, the CDR3 is TGTGCCAGCAGGCGGTACAGGGTTTATCAGCCCCAGCATTTT. This encodes CASRRYRVYQPQHF.

CDR3 DNA: TGTGCCAGCAGACCCAACAGGGGGGACAATCAGCCCCAGCATTTT. This codes for CASRPNRGDNQPQHF. This chain uses TRBV12-3 or TRBV12-4 with TRBJ1-5; 8 bases agree with TRBD1. The CDR3 runs 15 residues. V shed 6 bases, J shed 3 bases, and the junction held 7 bases outside the gene matches.